These T cell receptor beta chains were read from a single sample in a study of blood T cell repertoires in COVID-19. Only in-frame clones appear in the TCRdb table, and some are missing; sequencing was by immunoSEQ multiplex PCR. This table has about 150,000 clones, approximately 83% appearing once. The material sequenced was peripheral blood. The receptor set was obtained from a man between 65 and 85 years old who had recovered from COVID-19. Both conserved end residues are part of each CDR3. A D gene is named only where the DNA matches it firmly. Size tells how often a clone was seen (once, few, many) or the class of an expanded clone, and some rows leave it out.

>TRBJ1-5|-|TRBV24-1|-
CATSDLGGVSNQPQHF
TGTGCCACCAGTGATTTGGGCGGGGTTAGCAATCAGCCCCAGCATTTT
>TRBJ1-5|-|TRBV6-1|-
CASSEYGGLLDQPQHF
TGTGCCAGCAGTGAATATGGGGGGTTGTTAGATCAGCCCCAGCATTTT
>TRBJ2-7|few|TRBV10-3|TRBD1
CAISGTGGDEQYF
TGTGCCATCAGTGGGACAGGGGGCGACGAGCAGTACTTC
>TRBJ1-5|few|TRBV30|-
CAWSVQGDQPQHF
TGTGCCTGGAGTGTACAGGGAGATCAGCCCCAGCATTTT
>TRBJ2-1|-|TRBV7-9|TRBD2
CASSAGTSRHNEQFF
TGTGCCAGCAGCGCCGGGACTAGCCGCCACAATGAGCAGTTCTTC
>TRBJ1-1|-|TRBV19|-
CASSTQGGTEAFF
TGTGCCAGTAGTACACAGGGTGGCACTGAAGCTTTCTTT
>TRBJ1-1|-|TRBV12-3/TRBV12-4|-
CASSFVMNTEAFF
TGTGCCAGCAGTTTTGTTATGAACACTGAAGCTTTCTTT
>TRBJ2-7|once|TRBV28|TRBD2
CASSPPSTSGYEQYF
TGTGCCAGCAGTCCACCCTCGACTAGCGGTTACGAGCAGTACTTC
>TRBJ1-2|few|TRBV9|TRBD1
CASSVESRPDRGNGYTF
TGTGCCAGCAGCGTAGAATCCCGTCCGGACAGGGGAAATGGCTACACCTTC
>TRBJ1-3|few|TRBV28|-
CASSPGLPLSGNTIYF
TGTGCCAGCAGTCCGGGACTGCCCCTCTCTGGAAACACCATATATTTT
>TRBJ2-3|once|TRBV27|TRBD2
CASRSSGRDPDTQYF
TGTGCCAGCCGTTCTAGCGGGAGGGACCCAGATACGCAGTATTTT
>TRBJ1-5|-|TRBV18|TRBD1
CASSPPGQGASQPQHF
TGTGCCAGCTCACCACCCGGACAGGGGGCGAGTCAGCCCCAGCATTTT
>TRBJ1-2|-|TRBV18|-
CASSPRQETQGPYGYTF
TGTGCCAGCTCACCACGACAGGAAACCCAGGGACCCTATGGCTACACCTTC
>TRBJ1-1|-|TRBV2|-
CASSERAMMNTEAFF
TGTGCCAGCAGTGAACGCGCGATGATGAACACTGAAGCTTTCTTT
>TRBJ1-1|-|TRBV5-1|TRBD1
CASSSGTGGAGTEAFF
TGCGCCAGCAGCTCCGGGACAGGGGGCGCGGGCACTGAAGCTTTCTTT
>TRBJ1-5|-|TRBV28|-
CASSQEDSHNQLYQPQHF
TGTGCCAGCAGTCAGGAAGACAGCCACAATCAACTCTATCAGCCCCAGCATTTT
>TRBJ2-1|-|TRBV18|-
CASSPGFERREQFF
TGTGCCAGCTCACCCGGTTTTGAGCGGAGGGAGCAGTTCTTC
>TRBJ2-3|-|TRBV18|-
CASSTKEGGTDTQYF
TGTGCCAGCTCAACCAAAGAGGGAGGCACAGATACGCAGTATTTT
>TRBJ1-2|-|TRBV30|-
CAWSLGGGYTF
TGTGCCTGGAGTTTAGGGGGAGGCTACACCTTC
>TRBJ1-5|-|TRBV7-8|-
CASSFDRNQPQHF
TGTGCCAGCAGCTTTGACAGGAACCAGCCCCAGCATTTT
>TRBJ2-1|-|TRBV7-6|TRBD2
CASSLGASGRHEQFF
TGTGCCAGCAGCCTAGGGGCTAGCGGGAGGCATGAGCAGTTCTTC
>TRBJ1-6|few|TRBV27|-
CASSLSPGVGSPLHF
TGTGCCAGCAGTTTATCGCCCGGGGTTGGTTCACCCCTCCACTTT
>TRBJ1-4|-|TRBV3-1/TRBV3-2|TRBD1
CASSQGTGANEKLFF
TGTGCCAGCAGCCAAGGGACAGGGGCTAATGAAAAACTGTTTTTT
>TRBJ1-5|-|TRBV4-2|-
CASSQAPRANQPQHF
TGTGCCAGCAGCCAAGCGCCTAGAGCCAATCAGCCCCAGCATTTT
>TRBJ2-7|-|TRBV5-1|TRBD2
CASSATSGRSYEQYF
TGCGCCAGCAGCGCCACTAGCGGGAGATCTTACGAGCAGTACTTC
>TRBJ2-1|-|TRBV9|-
CASSVGVERDTYYNEQFF
TGTGCCAGCAGCGTAGGGGTAGAACGGGACACCTACTACAATGAGCAGTTCTTC
>TRBJ2-5|-|TRBV7-2|TRBD1
CASCRTGVETQYF
TGTGCCAGCTGCCGGACAGGGGTAGAGACCCAGTACTTC
>TRBJ2-1|few|TRBV7-3|TRBD2
CASSSAGRLLNEQFF
TGTGCCAGCAGCTCAGCCGGGAGGCTATTGAATGAGCAGTTCTTC
>TRBJ1-1|-|TRBV18|TRBD1
CASSPGTDEAFF
TGTGCCAGCTCACCTGGGACAGATGAAGCTTTCTTT
>TRBJ1-1|many|TRBV2|-
CASSDEGTEAFF
TGTGCCAGCAGTGATGAGGGTACTGAAGCTTTCTTT